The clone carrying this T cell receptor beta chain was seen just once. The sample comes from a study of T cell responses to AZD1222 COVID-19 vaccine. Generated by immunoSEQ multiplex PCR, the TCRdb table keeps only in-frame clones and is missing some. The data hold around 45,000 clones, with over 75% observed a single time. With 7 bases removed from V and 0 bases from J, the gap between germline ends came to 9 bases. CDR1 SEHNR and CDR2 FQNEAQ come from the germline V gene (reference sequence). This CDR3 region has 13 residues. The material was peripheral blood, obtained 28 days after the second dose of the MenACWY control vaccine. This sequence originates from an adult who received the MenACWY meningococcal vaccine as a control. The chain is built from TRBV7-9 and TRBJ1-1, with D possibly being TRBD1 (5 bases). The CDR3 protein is CASIEGLNTEAFF. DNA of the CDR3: TGTGCCAGCATCGAGGGGCTGAACACTGAAGCTTTCTTT.